The 26 T cell receptor beta chains given below trace back to one sample, sequenced in a study of control samples from healthy donors and cancer patients. Sequencing used immunoSEQ multiplex PCR; TCRdb keeps in-frame clones, though not all of them. The sample lists just over 80,000 clones; under 90% were seen once. The sequencing input was blood. The receptor source for this set is a man aged 50-59 years in good health.

The chain combines TRBV7-9 with TRBJ1-4, with D unclear. Trimming stripped 2 bases from V and 7 bases from J, with 14 bases between. Germline V gene data show CDR1 as SEHNR and CDR2 as FQNEAQ (reference sequence). The CDR3 totals 15 residues. This CDR3 reads CASSLSSGRSEKLFF. The CDR3 DNA reads TGTGCCAGCAGCTTATCCTCGGGCAGAAGTGAAAAACTGTTTTTT.

This sequence joins TRBV30 and TRBJ1-1; 10 positions match TRBD1. The CDR3 extends over 16 amino acids. Germline lookup yields CDR1 GTSNPN and CDR2 SVGIG (reference sequence). V lost 7 bases to trimming and J lost 5 bases; unmatched junction nucleotides: 16. The CDR3 sequence: CAFKVRDRGSWTEAFF. The CDR3 DNA sequence: TGTGCCTTCAAAGTCCGGGACAGGGGAAGTTGGACTGAAGCTTTCTTT.

The V and J genes are TRBV4-1 and TRBJ2-7; possible D gene TRBD2, 6 bases. V lost 0 bases to trimming and J lost 2 bases, with 8 bases between them. This CDR3 region has 14 residues. Germline CDR1 is MGHRA and CDR2 is YSYEKL. The CDR3 DNA sequence: TGCGCCAGCAGCCAAGAGGAGGGAGCCTACGAGCAGTACTTC. This codes for CASSQEEGAYEQYF.

The chain combines TRBV6-6 with TRBJ2-1; no clear D gene. V was trimmed by 2 bases and J by 2 bases, leaving 10 bases between them. The CDR3 length is 15 residues. Germline values: CDR1 MNHNY, CDR2 SVGAGI (reference sequence). DNA of the CDR3: TGTGCCAGCAGTTACCTCCAGGTTACCTACAATGAGCAGTTCTTC. Residues: CASSYLQVTYNEQFF.

The chain couples TRBV27 to TRBJ2-1; 7 bases map to TRBD2. The germline V gene has CDR1 MNHEY and CDR2 SMNVEV (reference sequence). After removal of 6 bases from V and 7 bases from J, the junction contained 9 bases not matched to a gene. This CDR3 has 14 residues. CDR3 sequence: CASSRPQGGNEQFF. CDR3 DNA: TGTGCCAGCAGCCGGCCGCAGGGAGGGAATGAGCAGTTCTTC.

V gene TRBV30 combines with J gene TRBJ2-5, with D possibly being TRBD1 (5 bases). Trimming removed 4 bases at V and 3 bases at J, with 6 bases between. The CDR3 extends over 11 amino acids. Germline V CDR1 and CDR2: GTSNPN, SVGIG (reference sequence). CDR3 sequence (DNA): TGTGCCTGGACAGGGAAAGAGACCCAGTACTTC. Protein sequence: CAWTGKETQYF.

The V gene is TRBV5-8, the J gene TRBJ1-3; perhaps TRBD1 as D (6 bases). V lost 2 bases and J lost 2, with 8 bases in between. Germline V gives CDR1 SGHTS, CDR2 YDEGEE. The CDR3 is 14 amino acids. The CDR3 here is CASSFTGTGNTIYF. The CDR3 coding sequence is TGTGCCAGCAGCTTCACAGGGACTGGAAACACCATATATTTT.

CDR3 region: CASRAGDRANTGELFF. The CDR3 DNA follows: TGCGCCAGCAGGGCTGGGGACAGGGCCAACACCGGGGAGCTGTTTTTT. V usage is TRBV4-1 and J usage is TRBJ2-2; 9 bases agree with TRBD1. The CDR3 runs 16 residues. The V gene end was trimmed by 6 bases and the J gene end by 2 bases; junction bases not matched to a gene: 7. Looked up from germline, CDR1 is MGHRA and CDR2 is YSYEKL.

The rearrangement links TRBV25-1 to TRBJ1-2; D remains ambiguous. The V and J ends lost 3 bases and 7 bases respectively, with 6 bases between them. This CDR3 region has 11 residues. Germline loops: CDR1 MGHDK, CDR2 SYGVNS. This CDR3 is CASSDKGGYTF. CDR3 coding DNA: TGTGCCAGCAGTGACAAAGGTGGCTACACCTTC.

The chain employs TRBV7-8 and TRBJ1-4; D is possibly TRBD1 (5 bases). Germline CDR1 SGHVS, CDR2 FQNEAQ. Trimming pared 6 bases from V and 2 bases from J, leaving 16 bases between. This CDR3 comprises 16 residues. The CDR3 protein is CASRIAEGPTNEKLFF. The CDR3 nucleotides are TGTGCCAGCAGAATAGCAGAGGGACCCACTAATGAAAAACTGTTTTTT.

The chain employs TRBV29-1 and TRBJ1-2; D possibly corresponds to TRBD1 (5 bases). The V end lost 3 bases, the J end lost 8 bases, and 13 bases lay between the germline ends. Germline lookup yields CDR1 SQVTM and CDR2 ANQGSEA. This CDR3 contains 12 residues. The CDR3 here is CSVDSGGLGYTF. In nucleotides, the CDR3 is TGCAGCGTTGATTCGGGGGGTCTAGGCTACACCTTC.

This chain connects TRBV15 to TRBJ2-1, with D unclear. Trimming removed 5 bases at V and 0 bases at J, with 11 bases between. Germline values: CDR1 LNHNV, CDR2 YYDKDF (reference sequence). This CDR3 contains 15 residues. The DNA for the CDR3 is TGTGCCACCAGCCTAGACGGTAGCTCCTACAATGAGCAGTTCTTC. Translated, it gives CATSLDGSSYNEQFF.

The chain has TRBV28 and TRBJ2-5, with 11 nucleotides matching TRBD2. The CDR3 is made up of 17 amino acids. Germline values: CDR1 MDHEN, CDR2 SYDVKM. The junction had 12 bases not matched to a gene; V was cut back by 4 bases and J by 5 bases. This CDR3 is CASSYPELAGGRETQYF. Written as DNA, the CDR3 is TGTGCCAGCAGTTACCCCGAGCTAGCGGGGGGCCGGGAGACCCAGTACTTC.

V gene TRBV11-2 combines with J gene TRBJ2-3; D is perhaps TRBD1 (6 bases). From germline, CDR1 is SGHAT and CDR2 FQNNGV. This CDR3 is 14 amino acids long. V lost 5 bases and J 4 bases, leaving 13 bases between the germline ends. The CDR3 sequence: CASSPRPGADTQYF. DNA for the CDR3: TGTGCCAGCAGCCCAAGACCAGGGGCAGATACGCAGTATTTT.

The V gene is TRBV7-2, the J gene TRBJ1-1; no firm D call. CDR1 SGHTA and CDR2 FQGNSA come from the germline V gene. CDR3 length equals 14 residues. Trimming pared 1 base from V and 8 bases from J, leaving 14 bases between. For the CDR3, the DNA is TGTGCCAGCAGCTTAGTCGCGGGTAGGGCAGAAGCTTTCTTT. Encoded protein: CASSLVAGRAEAFF.

This chain connects TRBV5-1 to TRBJ2-7; 8 positions match TRBD2. The germline V gene encodes CDR1 SGHRS and CDR2 YFSETQ. CDR3 length: 15 amino acids. V lost 2 bases, J lost 4 bases, and 8 bases stayed unmatched. The DNA for the CDR3 is TGCGCCAGCAGCTTCCGGCTAGCGGGTGATTACGAGCAGTACTTC. Its protein is CASSFRLAGDYEQYF.

V gene TRBV5-1 combines with J gene TRBJ1-1, with no clear D. This CDR3 has 13 residues. CDR1 is SGHRS, CDR2 YFSETQ, per germline. V lost 0 bases, J lost 1 base, and 4 bases lay in between. CDR3 in amino acids: CASSLGRNTEAFF. CDR3 coding DNA: TGCGCCAGCAGCTTGGGGCGGAACACTGAAGCTTTCTTT.

This chain connects TRBV5-6 to TRBJ1-1, with a possible D match to TRBD1 (5 bases). Per the germline V gene, CDR1 is SGHDT and CDR2 is YYEEEE. V lost 4 bases to trimming and J lost 3 bases, with 7 bases between them. The CDR3 totals 12 residues. CDR3 loop: CASSRGDTEAFF. In DNA form, the CDR3 reads TGTGCCAGCAGCCGGGGGGACACTGAAGCTTTCTTT.

The V call is TRBV18, the J call TRBJ1-6; D gene uncertain. V was clipped by 3 bases and J by 6 bases, with 6 bases between them. Germline loops: CDR1 KGHSH, CDR2 LQKENI. The CDR3 loop spans 13 amino acids. The DNA of the CDR3 is TGTGCCAGCTCACCCGATACTAATTCACCCCTCCACTTT. Encoded protein: CASSPDTNSPLHF.

The chain uses TRBV9 and TRBJ2-5, with 7 bases that match TRBD2. Trimming cost V 0 bases and J 7 bases; bases outside gene matches: 18. Germline V gene data show CDR1 as SGDLS and CDR2 as YYNGEE. This CDR3 spans 18 amino acids. The DNA of the CDR3 is TGTGCCAGCAGCGTAGCGCAGAGCGGGGTGGGCCCGGAAGGGACCCAGTACTTC. Translated: CASSVAQSGVGPEGTQYF.

This chain connects TRBV5-1 to TRBJ2-5, with 7 bases matching TRBD1. Germline loops: CDR1 SGHRS, CDR2 YFSETQ. The CDR3 is made up of 13 amino acids. V gave up 2 bases and J gave up 4 bases; unmatched junction bases: 2. The chain's CDR3 is CASSFPGGETQYF. DNA of the CDR3: TGCGCCAGCAGCTTTCCAGGGGGAGAGACCCAGTACTTC.

The CDR3 nucleotides read TGTGCCAGCAGCTTAGGTGAAGGGAGAAACACCATATATTTT. This encodes CASSLGEGRNTIYF. This chain connects TRBV7-8 to TRBJ1-3; D is undetermined. The germline CDR1 and CDR2 sequences are SGHVS and FQNEAQ. The CDR3 has 14 residues. The V end was cut by 1 base, the J end by 5 bases, with 9 bases between.

The rearrangement uses TRBV7-2 and TRBJ1-5; D is perhaps TRBD1 (5 bases). The CDR3 is made up of 15 amino acids. From germline, CDR1 is SGHTA and CDR2 FQGNSA. Trimming stripped 1 base from V and 1 base from J, with 8 bases between. CDR3 DNA: TGTGCCAGCAGCTTAGAGGGGCTGAGCAATCAGCCCCAGCATTTT. Protein: CASSLEGLSNQPQHF.

The rearrangement joins TRBV6-6 to TRBJ1-1; D is ambiguous. There are 12 residues in the CDR3. Germline-derived CDR1 and CDR2 are MNHNY and SVGAGI (reference sequence). Trimming removed 4 bases at V and 8 bases at J, with 11 bases between. In DNA, the CDR3 is TGTGCCAGCAGTTTAGCGGAGTCAGAAGCTTTCTTT. Translated, it gives CASSLAESEAFF.

This clone has a handful of counts. The DNA for the CDR3 is TGTGCCAGCAGTGTAAAGGGCGCGCATGGCTACACCTTC. Translated: CASSVKGAHGYTF. The chain links TRBV5-6 to TRBJ1-2; no definite D call. This CDR3 contains 13 residues. The V end was cut by 5 bases, the J end by 6 bases, with 14 bases between. Germline V CDR1 and CDR2: SGHDT, YYEEEE.

J is TRBJ2-7 and V is TRBV12-3 or TRBV12-4, with a possible D match to TRBD2 (5 bases). There are 11 residues in the CDR3. V shed 6 bases and J shed 3 bases, with 6 bases lying between them. CDR3 residues: CASSRDYEQYF. The CDR3 region has the DNA TGTGCCAGCAGCCGGGACTACGAGCAGTACTTC.